Following are 26 T cell receptor beta chains from one sample sequenced in a study of identical twins. In TCRdb, the 5' RACE reads were re-called with MiXCR into one record per CDR3 protein. The repertoire consists of approximately 890,000 distinct CDR3 sequences, with about 12% occurring once and the leading ten covering under 2%. The sample also formed part of further work on yellow fever vaccine responses in identical twins.

Sequenced material: PBMCs. These receptors were collected from a woman under 30 in good health.

This clonotype was observed a few times. The gene calls are TRBV4-1 and TRBJ2-5, with D perhaps matching TRBD2 (5 bases). The V end lost 3 bases, the J end lost 2 bases, and 16 bases lay between the germline ends. The CDR3 is 16 residues long. Germline V gives CDR1 MGHRA, CDR2 YSYEKL. CDR3 sequence (DNA): TGCGCCAGCAGCCAGTGGGTGGGAAGAGGGCAAGAGACCCAGTACTTC. Amino acid sequence: CASSQWVGRGQETQYF.

There are many counts of this clonotype. CDR3 in amino acids: CASSYSQAYEQYF. The CDR3 nucleotides read TGTGCCAGCAGTTACTCACAGGCGTACGAGCAGTACTTC. The V gene is TRBV6-5, the J gene TRBJ2-7; tentatively, D is TRBD1 (5 bases). The V gene lost 0 bases and the J gene lost 4 bases, with 7 bases spanning the gap. This CDR3 is 13 amino acids long. CDR1 is MNHEY and CDR2 is SVGAGI in the germline V gene.

In its sample, this clonotype was seen a few times. V and J are TRBV12-3 or TRBV12-4 and TRBJ2-7; the D gene is possibly TRBD1 (6 bases). The CDR3 has 13 amino acids. V gave up 8 bases and J gave up 5 bases, with 16 bases separating them. This chain's CDR3 is CASSKGTTHEQYV. The CDR3 DNA follows: TGTGCCAGCTCTAAGGGGACAACCCACGAGCAGTACGTC.

CDR3 DNA: TGTGCCAGTAGTATAGGACGGGCGGGATCGACTTACAATGAGCAGTTCTTC. The encoded protein is CASSIGRAGSTYNEQFF. This chain connects TRBV19 to TRBJ2-1; D possibly corresponds to TRBD2 (6 bases). V dropped 1 base and J dropped 4 bases, with 17 bases sitting between them. In germline, CDR1 is LNHDA, CDR2 SQIVND (reference sequence). The CDR3 loop spans 17 amino acids.

This clonotype was seen a few times. The chain uses TRBV6-1 and TRBJ2-1; 11 positions match TRBD2. The germline CDR1 and CDR2 sequences are MNHNS and SASEGT. The CDR3 runs 15 residues. The trim removed 6 bases at V and 8 bases at J, leaving 9 bases unmatched. CDR3 loop: CASSDSGGASYEQFF. The CDR3 DNA reads TGTGCCAGCAGCGATAGCGGGGGGGCGTCGTATGAGCAGTTCTTC.

The chain employs TRBV6-5 and TRBJ1-6; 8 nucleotides agree with TRBD1. CDR1 is MNHEY and CDR2 is SVGAGI in the germline V gene. The CDR3 is made up of 16 amino acids. Trimming cost V 4 bases and J 0 bases; bases outside gene matches: 2. The CDR3 protein is CASSWTGSSYNSPLHF. The CDR3 coding sequence is TGTGCCAGCAGTTGGACAGGGAGCTCCTATAATTCACCCCTCCACTTT.

This clonotype was seen only a few times. The chain recombines TRBV6-5 with TRBJ2-5; D call uncertain. There are 14 residues in the CDR3. The germline V gene has CDR1 MNHEY and CDR2 SVGAGI. V gave up 0 bases and J gave up 0 bases, with 5 bases separating them. CDR3 region: CASSYSSYQETQYF. The CDR3 DNA reads as TGTGCCAGCAGTTACTCTTCATACCAAGAGACCCAGTACTTC.

Comments on this clonotype: One end of the junction fails to match germline, which may point to a read error. The rearrangement joins TRBV24-1 to TRBJ2-1; D might be TRBD1 (6 bases). The germline gives CDR1 KGHDR, CDR2 SFDVKD. The CDR3 consists of 14 residues. The CDR3 DNA sequence: TGTGCCGCACAGACAGGTCACGGGGCCAATGAGCAGCTCTTC. Amino acid sequence: CAAQTGHGANEQLF.

V gene TRBV10-3 combines with J gene TRBJ1-2; D not certain. Trimming cost V 0 bases and J 4 bases, with 9 bases left between them. Germline loops: CDR1 ENHRY, CDR2 SYGVKD. This CDR3 region has 14 residues. CDR3 nucleotides: TGTGCCATCAGTGAGTCGAGGGTTAGCTATGGCTACACCTTC. Protein product: CAISESRVSYGYTF.

This clonotype was seen only a few times. The rearrangement uses TRBV6-1 and TRBJ2-2, with 8 positions matching TRBD1. The V gene's germline CDR1 is MNHNS and CDR2 SASEGT. This CDR3 region has 15 residues. The trim removed 4 bases at V and 4 bases at J, leaving 5 bases unmatched. In DNA, the CDR3 is TGTGCCAGCAGTGGCCTACAGGGGGGCACCGGGGAGCTGTTTTTT. Its protein is CASSGLQGGTGELFF.

A few counts support this clonotype. This rearrangement joins TRBV6-1 to TRBJ2-7, with 9 positions matching TRBD2. Germline V gene lookup returns CDR1 MNHNS and CDR2 SASEGT. This CDR3 contains 14 residues. Losses at the gene ends were 5 bases for V and 6 bases for J; bases not matched to a gene: 8. The CDR3 is CASSTLAGGSEQYF. The CDR3 bases are TGTGCCAGCAGTACCCTGGCGGGAGGGAGCGAGCAGTACTTC.

The chain carries TRBV5-6 and TRBJ2-7; 8 bases map to TRBD1. Germline V CDR1 and CDR2: SGHDT, YYEEEE. With 3 bases clipped from V and 2 bases from J, the junction kept 7 bases outside the gene matches. The CDR3 extends over 15 amino acids. The CDR3 DNA reads as TGTGCCAGCAGCTCCTGGGACAGGTCTACCTACGAGCAGTACGTC. Translating it yields CASSSWDRSTYEQYV.

This clonotype has ten or more counts. The chain recombines TRBV5-1 with TRBJ2-3; 8 positions agree with TRBD2. The V gene end was trimmed by 2 bases and the J gene end by 1 base; junction bases not matched to a gene: 9. CDR3 length: 17 residues. CDR1 SGHRS and CDR2 YFSETQ come from the germline V gene. The CDR3 coding sequence is TGCGCCAGCAGCTTCCCCAAGCGGGAGCTAGGCACAGATACGCAGTATTTT. Translating it yields CASSFPKRELGTDTQYF. The whole variable domain, remainder taken from reference TRBV5-1 and TRBJ2-3, is KAGVTQTPRYLIKTRGQQVTLSCSPISGHRSVSWYQQTPGQGLQFLFEYFSETQRNKGNFPGRFSGRQFSNSRSEMNVSTLELGDSALYLCASSFPKRELGTDTQYFGPGTRLTVL.

This clonotype was found a few times. The CDR3 sequence is CASSQRGFSTNEKLFF. As DNA, the CDR3 is TGTGCCAGCTCACAAAGAGGCTTCTCAACTAATGAAAAACTGTTTTTT. The J gene is TRBJ1-4, the V gene TRBV18; no reliable D call. The ends were cut back, 4 bases at V and 0 bases at J, with 12 bases in the middle. CDR3 length: 16 residues. The V gene's germline CDR1 is KGHSH and CDR2 LQKENI.

This clonotype was detected ten times or more. The chain employs TRBV5-1 and TRBJ1-1; no definite D call. Germline loops: CDR1 SGHRS, CDR2 YFSETQ. The CDR3 contains 15 residues. Deletions cut 2 bases from V and 5 bases from J, with 16 bases between. The CDR3 DNA sequence: TGCGCCAGCAGCTTAGGTATTGGTGTAGGGACTGAAGCTTTCTTT. Its protein is CASSLGIGVGTEAFF.

The sample holds many counts of this clonotype. The chain uses TRBV7-8 and TRBJ2-3, with D tentatively TRBD2 (7 bases). Germline CDR1 reads SGHVS; CDR2 reads FQNEAQ. V was pared by 4 bases and J by 2 bases, with 16 bases between. CDR3 length equals 16 residues. The DNA of the CDR3 is TGTGCCAGCAGCTCGCGGGGGAGGACAGTCACAGATACGCAGTATTTT. Amino acid sequence: CASSSRGRTVTDTQYF.

V and J are TRBV2 and TRBJ1-1; perhaps TRBD1 as D (5 bases). The CDR3 loop spans 16 amino acids. Germline-derived CDR1 and CDR2 are SNHLY and FYNNEI. Trimming stripped 7 bases from V and 1 base from J, with 19 bases between. CDR3 DNA: TGTGCCAGCACCCAATATGGGGGGGGGACGAACACTGAAGCTTTCTTT. It encodes CASTQYGGGTNTEAFF.

This clonotype was counted many times. This chain joins TRBV25-1 and TRBJ2-3, with 7 positions matching TRBD1. CDR1 is MGHDK and CDR2 is SYGVNS in the germline V gene. The CDR3 has 15 residues. After removal of 1 base from V and 5 bases from J, the junction contained 6 bases not matched to a gene. The CDR3 nucleotides read TGTGCCAGCAGTGAATTTACAGGGGCGGTAGATACGCAGTATTTT. Its protein is CASSEFTGAVDTQYF.

Only a few counts were recorded for this clonotype. The chain links TRBV7-7 to TRBJ2-1; D perhaps matches TRBD2 (6 bases). CDR1 is SSHAT and CDR2 is FNYEAQ in the germline V gene (reference sequence). The CDR3 extends over 13 amino acids. Trimming took 5 bases from V and 8 from J, leaving 13 bases between them. The CDR3 spells CASSPTSTYEQFF. CDR3 bases: TGTGCCAGCAGCCCTACTAGCACCTATGAGCAGTTCTTC. Using reference TRBV7-7 and TRBJ2-1 for the parts outside the CDR3, the full variable domain is GAGVSQSPRYKVTKRGQDVTLRCDPISSHATLYWYQQALGQGPEFLTYFNYEAQPDKSGLPSDRFSAERPEGSISTLTIQRTEQRDSAMYRCASSPTSTYEQFFGPGTRLTVL.

A few counts support this clonotype. The rearrangement links TRBV5-6 to TRBJ2-7; D gene unclear. V was cut by 0 bases and J by 5 bases, with 6 bases left in between. This CDR3 is built from 12 residues. Germline V gene sequence: CDR1 SGHDT, CDR2 YYEEEE. The CDR3 region is CASSLESDEQYF. The DNA for the CDR3 is TGTGCCAGCAGCTTGGAGAGCGACGAGCAGTACTTC. Full variable domain (outside the CDR3, taken from reference TRBV5-6 and TRBJ2-7): DAGVTQSPTHLIKTRGQQVTLRCSPKSGHDTVSWYQQALGQGPQFIFQYYEEEERQRGNFPDRFSGHQFPNYSSELNVNALLLGDSALYLCASSLESDEQYFGPGTRLTVT.

The chain has TRBV2 and TRBJ2-5, with 7 bases matching TRBD1. The V segment lost 6 bases and the J segment 9 bases; nucleotides outside the gene matches: 4. CDR3 size: 11 residues. Per the germline V gene, CDR1 is SNHLY and CDR2 is FYNNEI. This chain's CDR3 is CASSTGDAQYF. CDR3 DNA: TGTGCCAGCAGCACAGGGGATGCCCAGTACTTC.

The V and J genes are TRBV10-3 and TRBJ2-3; no clear D gene. The CDR3 extends over 14 amino acids. CDR1 and CDR2 from the germline V gene are ENHRY and SYGVKD. Trimming stripped 2 bases from V and 7 bases from J, with 13 bases between. CDR3 sequence: CAISEMSTPHTQYF. The CDR3 region has the DNA TGTGCCATCAGTGAGATGAGCACCCCACATACGCAGTATTTT.

This clonotype has more than one count but fewer than ten. This rearrangement joins TRBV4-1 to TRBJ1-5; TRBD1 aligns across 7 bases. J was trimmed by 5 bases and V by 0 bases; bases with no gene match: 7. The CDR3 spans 16 residues. Germline CDR1 reads MGHRA; CDR2 reads YSYEKL. CDR3 residues: CASSQDWGQLYQPQHF. The DNA of the CDR3 is TGCGCCAGCAGCCAAGATTGGGGACAGCTATATCAGCCCCAGCATTTT.

The chain employs TRBV5-1 and TRBJ2-7, with TRBD1 as a possible D gene (5 bases). The CDR3 is made up of 16 amino acids. V was trimmed by 0 bases and J by 4 bases, leaving 17 bases between them. Germline-derived CDR1 and CDR2 are SGHRS and YFSETQ. For the CDR3, the DNA is TGCGCCAGCAGCTTGGCCTTCGATAGTAGGGGATACGAGCAGTACTTC. Protein sequence: CASSLAFDSRGYEQYF. The entire variable domain, with the rest obtained from reference TRBV5-1 and TRBJ2-7, is as follows: KAGVTQTPRYLIKTRGQQVTLSCSPISGHRSVSWYQQTPGQGLQFLFEYFSETQRNKGNFPGRFSGRQFSNSRSEMNVSTLELGDSALYLCASSLAFDSRGYEQYFGPGTRLTVT.

In this sample, this clonotype turned up many times. This rearrangement joins TRBV28 to TRBJ2-3, with D perhaps matching TRBD2 (6 bases). The ends were cut back, 7 bases at V and 1 base at J, with 12 bases in the middle. The CDR3 is made up of 14 amino acids. Germline CDR1 reads MDHEN; CDR2 reads SYDVKM. Here the CDR3 reads CASTLGLGTDTQYF. The CDR3 nucleotides are TGTGCCAGCACCCTGGGACTTGGCACAGATACGCAGTATTTT.

This clonotype was observed many times. CDR3 residues: CASSKGQSQETQYF. In DNA form, the CDR3 reads TGCGCCAGCAGCAAGGGACAGAGCCAAGAGACCCAGTACTTC. This rearrangement joins TRBV5-1 to TRBJ2-5; 7 bases fit TRBD1. This CDR3 has 14 residues. Per the germline V gene, CDR1 is SGHRS and CDR2 is YFSETQ. Trimming at V came to 4 bases and at J to 1 base, leaving 4 bases not matched to a gene.